This T cell receptor beta chain emerged from a study of cytomegalovirus exposure and HLA in healthy donors. A word on this clone: The target antigen is unknown.

V lost 4 bases and J lost 4, with 12 bases in between. This CDR3 is built from 14 residues. CDR1 and CDR2 from the germline V gene are MDHEN and SYDVKM. The PCR made use of 60 Vbeta and 13 Jbeta primers. Sequencing was performed with immunoSEQ multiplex PCR; in TCRdb, only in-frame clones are kept and a portion is missing. The sample lists nearly 200,000 clones, 70% to 80% seen once, with 0.35% to 0.5% in the top ten. Overall study findings and caveats: Later on, an analysis found that several of the most significant clusters appeared to be linked to common viral pathogens, which included parvovirus B19. Owing to their indistinguishability, certain V segments, notably TRBV6-2 and TRBV6-3, were excluded. CMV serostatus stood as the only immune exposure information on hand.

The chain employs TRBV28 and TRBJ2-3; D not certain. Sequencing was carried out using PBMCs. This clonotype was sampled from a male donor in good health and CMV-seropositive. The CDR3 bases are TGTGCCAGCAGTTCCCCCAGTCCCCCAGATACGCAGTATTTT. It yields the protein CASSSPSPPDTQYF.